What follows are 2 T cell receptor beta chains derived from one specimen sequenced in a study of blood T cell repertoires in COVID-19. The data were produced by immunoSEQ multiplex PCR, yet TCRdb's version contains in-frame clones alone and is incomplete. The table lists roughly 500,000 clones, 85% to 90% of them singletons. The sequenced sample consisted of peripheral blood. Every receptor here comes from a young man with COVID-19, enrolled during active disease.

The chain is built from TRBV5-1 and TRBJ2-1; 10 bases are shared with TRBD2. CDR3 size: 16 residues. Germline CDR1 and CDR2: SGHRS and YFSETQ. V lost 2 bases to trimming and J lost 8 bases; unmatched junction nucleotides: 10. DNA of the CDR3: TGCGCCAGCAGCTTTAGTCGGCTAGCGGGAGAATATGAGCAGTTCTTC. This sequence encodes CASSFSRLAGEYEQFF.

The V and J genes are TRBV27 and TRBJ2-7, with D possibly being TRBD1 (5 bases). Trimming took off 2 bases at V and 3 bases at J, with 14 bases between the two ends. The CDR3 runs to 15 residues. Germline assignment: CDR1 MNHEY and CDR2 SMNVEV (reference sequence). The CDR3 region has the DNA TGTGCCAGCAGTTTAGCAGGGCACGAGGTCTACGAGCAGTACTTC. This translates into CASSLAGHEVYEQYF.